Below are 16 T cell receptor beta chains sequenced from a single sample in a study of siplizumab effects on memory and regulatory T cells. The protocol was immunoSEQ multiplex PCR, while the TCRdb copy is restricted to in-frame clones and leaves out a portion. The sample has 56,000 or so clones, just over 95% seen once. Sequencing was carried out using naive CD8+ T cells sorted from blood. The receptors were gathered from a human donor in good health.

CDR3 loop: CASSKMPTSATNTGELFF. CDR3 bases: TGTGCCAGCAGCAAAATGCCGACTAGCGCAACGAACACCGGGGAGCTGTTTTTT. The chain employs TRBV21-1 and TRBJ2-2; TRBD2 is the table's D call and was not checked against the DNA. TRBV21-1 is a recognized pseudogene. The CDR3 sequence is 18 residues long.

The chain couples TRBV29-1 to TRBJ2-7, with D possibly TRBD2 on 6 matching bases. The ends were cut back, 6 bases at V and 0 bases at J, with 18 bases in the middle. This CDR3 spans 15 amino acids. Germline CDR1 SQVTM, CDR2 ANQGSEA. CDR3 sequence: CSVTSVDGSSYEQYF. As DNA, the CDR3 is TGCAGCGTGACAAGCGTAGACGGGAGCTCCTACGAGCAGTACTTC.

CDR3 bases: TGTGCCAGCTCACCGAACGACAGGGAGAGTGAAAAACTGTTTTTT. It is translated as CASSPNDRESEKLFF. This chain joins TRBV18 and TRBJ1-4, with TRBD1 matching over 7 bases. V lost 3 bases to trimming and J lost 7 bases; unmatched junction nucleotides: 8. This CDR3 is 15 amino acids long. Germline V lookup: CDR1 KGHSH, CDR2 LQKENI.

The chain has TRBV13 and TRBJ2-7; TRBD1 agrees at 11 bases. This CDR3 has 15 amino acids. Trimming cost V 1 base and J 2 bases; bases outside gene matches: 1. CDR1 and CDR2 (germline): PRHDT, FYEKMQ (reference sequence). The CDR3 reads CASSLEGQGAYEQYF. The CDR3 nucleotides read TGTGCCAGCAGCTTAGAGGGACAGGGGGCCTACGAGCAGTACTTC.

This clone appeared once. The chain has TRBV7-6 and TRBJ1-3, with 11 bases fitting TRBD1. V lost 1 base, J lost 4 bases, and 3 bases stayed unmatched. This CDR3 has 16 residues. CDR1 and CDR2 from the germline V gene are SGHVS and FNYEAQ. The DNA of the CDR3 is TGTGCCAGCAGCTTAGTAGGGACAGGGGGAGGAAACACCATATATTTT. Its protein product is CASSLVGTGGGNTIYF. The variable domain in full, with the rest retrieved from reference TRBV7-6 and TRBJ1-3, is GAGVSQSPRYKVTKRGQDVALRCDPISGHVSLYWYRQALGQGPEFLTYFNYEAQQDKSGLPNDRFSAERPEGSISTLTIQRTEQRDSAMYRCASSLVGTGGGNTIYFGEGSWLTVV.

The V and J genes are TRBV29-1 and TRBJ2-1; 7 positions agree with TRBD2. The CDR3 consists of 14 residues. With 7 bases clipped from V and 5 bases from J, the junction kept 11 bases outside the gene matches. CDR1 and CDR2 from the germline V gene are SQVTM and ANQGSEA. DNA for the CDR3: TGCAGCGCCCGCTCGGCGGGAGTGAACAATGAGCAGTTCTTC. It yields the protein CSARSAGVNNEQFF.

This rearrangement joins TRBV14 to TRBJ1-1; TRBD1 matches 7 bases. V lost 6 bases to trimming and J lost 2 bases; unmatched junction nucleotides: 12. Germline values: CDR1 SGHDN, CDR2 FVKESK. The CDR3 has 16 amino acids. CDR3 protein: CASRPQGVGGNTEAFF. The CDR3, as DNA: TGTGCCAGCAGACCGCAGGGGGTAGGGGGCAACACTGAAGCTTTCTTT.

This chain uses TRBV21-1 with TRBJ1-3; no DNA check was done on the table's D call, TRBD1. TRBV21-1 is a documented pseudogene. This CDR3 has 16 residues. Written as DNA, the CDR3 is TGTGCCAGCAGCAAGCAGACAGGGGGGTCTGGAAACACCATATATTTT. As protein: CASSKQTGGSGNTIYF.

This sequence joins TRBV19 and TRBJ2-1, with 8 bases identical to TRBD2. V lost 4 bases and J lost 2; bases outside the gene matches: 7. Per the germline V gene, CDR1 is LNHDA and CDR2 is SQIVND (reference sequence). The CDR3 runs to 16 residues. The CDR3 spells CASSTLAGSAYNEQFF. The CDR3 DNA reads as TGTGCCAGTAGTACATTAGCGGGATCCGCCTACAATGAGCAGTTCTTC.

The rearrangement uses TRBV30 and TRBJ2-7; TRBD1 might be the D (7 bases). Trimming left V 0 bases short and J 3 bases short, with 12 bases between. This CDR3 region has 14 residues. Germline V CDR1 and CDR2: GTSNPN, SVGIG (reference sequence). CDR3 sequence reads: CAWSVAGGIYEQYF. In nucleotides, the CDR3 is TGTGCCTGGAGTGTAGCAGGGGGGATCTACGAGCAGTACTTC.

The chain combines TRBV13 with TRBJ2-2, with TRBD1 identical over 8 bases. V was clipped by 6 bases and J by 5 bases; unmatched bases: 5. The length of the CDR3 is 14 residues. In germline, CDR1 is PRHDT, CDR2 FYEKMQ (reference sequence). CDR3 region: CASSQGAGTGELFF. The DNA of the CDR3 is TGTGCCAGCAGTCAGGGGGCCGGAACCGGGGAGCTGTTTTTT.

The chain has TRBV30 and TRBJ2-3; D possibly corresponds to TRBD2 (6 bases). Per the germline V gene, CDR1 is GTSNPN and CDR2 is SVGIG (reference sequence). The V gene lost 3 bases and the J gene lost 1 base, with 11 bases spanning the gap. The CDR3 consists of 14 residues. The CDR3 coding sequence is TGTGCCTGGAGAATTGGGGAGGGCACAGATACGCAGTATTTT. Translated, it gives CAWRIGEGTDTQYF.

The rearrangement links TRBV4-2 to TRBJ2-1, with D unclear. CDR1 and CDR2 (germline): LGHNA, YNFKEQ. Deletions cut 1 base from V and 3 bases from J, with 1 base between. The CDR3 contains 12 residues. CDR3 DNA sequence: TGTGCCAGCAGCCAAGGCTACAATGAGCAGTTCTTC. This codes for CASSQGYNEQFF.

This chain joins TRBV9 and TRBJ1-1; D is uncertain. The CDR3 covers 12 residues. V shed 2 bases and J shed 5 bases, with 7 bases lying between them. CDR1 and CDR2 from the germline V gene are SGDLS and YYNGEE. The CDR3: CASSVPGTEAFF. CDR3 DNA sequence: TGTGCCAGCAGCGTTCCCGGGACTGAAGCTTTCTTT.

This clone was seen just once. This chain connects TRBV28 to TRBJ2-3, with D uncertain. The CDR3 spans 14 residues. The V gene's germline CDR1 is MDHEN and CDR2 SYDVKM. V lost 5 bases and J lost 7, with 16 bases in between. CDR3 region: CASSPPLGLYTQYF. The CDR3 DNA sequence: TGTGCCAGCAGTCCCCCGCTCGGGCTTTATACGCAGTATTTT.

The CDR3, as DNA: TGCAGCACCCGAGGGGGTCGCTCCGGCTACACCTTC. It yields the protein CSTRGGRSGYTF. The genes are TRBV29-1 and TRBJ1-2; perhaps TRBD1 as D (6 bases). The V gene's germline CDR1 is SQVTM and CDR2 ANQGSEA. This CDR3 spans 12 amino acids. Trimming left V 8 bases short and J 8 bases short, with 18 bases between.